The T cell receptor (beta chain) described here comes from a study of OX40 agonist ivuxolimab in advanced cancers. Study background: The dose of intravenous ivuxolimab that patients received every 2 weeks ranged from 0.01 to 10 mg/kg. General study points: Certain nonresponders additionally had low normalized T-cell clonal expansion. Clonal expansion from baseline to week 6 occurred in both CD4+ and CD8+ T cells.

Patients with a history of autoimmune disease or on systemic immunosuppression were excluded. As regards this clone: Its antigen is unknown.

Repertoires were generated with immunoSEQ multiplex PCR, while TCRdb's copy carries only in-frame clones and drops some. The sample shows tens of thousands of clones, 80% to 90% of them seen only once. This clonotype was obtained from an adult with an advanced solid tumor such as melanoma, head and neck, liver or kidney cancer. The sequenced sample was CD4+ or CD8+ T cells sorted from blood, obtained in a trial of the OX40 agonist ivuxolimab.

The CDR3, as DNA: TGCGCCAGCAGCTTGGCCCCTAGCGGGAGTGTCTCCTACGAGCAGTACTTC. Protein sequence: CASSLAPSGSVSYEQYF. The chain is built from TRBV5-1 and TRBJ2-7; 10 bases line up with TRBD2. The CDR3 spans 17 residues. Germline V lookup: CDR1 SGHRS, CDR2 YFSETQ. After removal of 0 bases from V and 0 bases from J, the junction contained 6 bases not matched to a gene.